Sequencing of this TCR beta chain was carried out in a study of blood T cell repertoires in COVID-19 (dated by TCRdb to about 2020). Broadly, across the study: Samples from collaborators originated in the United States, Italy and Spain and spanned both the acute and convalescent phases of COVID-19. Nearly every sample came with metadata listing a de-identified subject ID, COVID-19 status, age in years and sex. Subjects who had been exposed to COVID-19, were actively infected with it, or had recovered from it provided the deeply sampled blood TCRbeta repertoires that made up the dataset. The samples were drawn from the first 160 participants of the ongoing ImmuneRACE study and from roughly 1,300 subjects provided by 6 global collaborators. The prospective study material was composed of cDNA or gDNA derived from T cells, B-cell-depleted T cells, or PBMCs. Where available, HLA class I and class II types were obtained from metadata supplied by the sample provider rather than from assay-based typing. The repertoires were made available in a free public database intended to serve as a resource for research on the immune response to SARS-CoV-2. The paper's findings and limits, for the study overall: The amount of clinical and demographic metadata varied by source and participant and was provided uncurated.

Remarks on this clone: Its antigen remains undetermined. No much larger clonotype is one base removed from it; base qualities were not supplied.

The CDR3 holds 17 amino acids from the cysteine to the phenylalanine. Just CDR3 DNA is preserved here, 51 bases in frame from base 1. The immunoSEQ Assay, a bias-controlled multiplex PCR, was used to amplify TCRbeta CDR3 regions from genomic DNA. On the authors' methods: Within the assay, amplification of reference gene primers was used to estimate how many nucleated cells each sample contained. Sequence reads were collapsed and filtered to measure the absolute abundance of every unique TCRbeta CDR3 rearrangement. For each sample, productive Simpson clonality was calculated as the square root of Simpson's diversity index over productive rearrangements. Here the immuneACCESS table is served through TCRdb, limited to in-frame sequences with V and J called. Missing clones are a known gap in these copies; in checked studies unresolved V genes cover under half, and the rest lacks a known reason. V, J and clone size derive from that table, while D and trimming were established from the DNA sequence. For this sample there are some 250,000 clones; around 90% appear just once. Of the sample, approximately 1.2% is held by the ten largest clones.

Participants in the prospective study were aged 18 to 89 years, lived in some 24 United States geographic areas, and enrolled through a virtual design. To assign participants to cohorts, the prospective study relied on clinical history that participants themselves reported in a screening survey and a study questionnaire. Each participant in the prospective study had whole blood, serum and a nasopharyngeal or oropharyngeal swab collected by mobile phlebotomists. Participants in the prospective study had the option to provide additional blood draws and questionnaires over a roughly 2-month period. Before DNA extraction, blood samples from the prospective study were shipped at room temperature or frozen.

Recombination connected TRBV21-1 to TRBJ2-2; the D call TRBD1 from the table was never checked on the DNA. TRBV21-1 counts as a pseudogene. Sequencing was done on a sample of PBMCs or T cells enriched from blood (not recorded which). This clonotype was obtained from a human donor in a cohort exposed to, infected with or recovered from COVID-19 (not recorded which). The donor label of this sample is uncertain. The DNA sequence reads TGTGCCAGCAGCAAATCGGGTGCCAGGGAGAACACCGGGGAGCTGTTTTTT. Translated, this gives CASSKSGARENTGELFF.